These 3 T cell receptor beta chains originate from one sample sequenced in a study of regulatory T cells in long-lasting Graves disease. As for time point: persistent/refractory GD, antithyroid drugs over 5 years with positive TRAb. RNA isolated from PBMCs was used to make the TCR library. CDR3 regions were amplified by Arm-PCR using iRepertoire HTBI primers to build TCR beta libraries. Each CDR3 protein is one row after TCRdb ran MiXCR on the multiplex PCR reads. Of around 500,000 distinct CDR3 sequences detected, roughly 20% appear once; the ten largest clones hold less than 9%. This specimen was peripheral blood mononuclear cells (PBMCs), taken when the disease was refractory, from a patient treated with antithyroid drugs. The receptors here all came from a female donor with Graves disease.

This clonotype was detected many times. The gene calls are TRBV6-5 and TRBJ1-6; D is unclear. CDR1 and CDR2 (germline): MNHEY, SVGAGI. The V end lost 0 bases, the J end lost 4 bases, and 10 bases lay between the germline ends. CDR3 length: 16 residues. DNA of the CDR3: TGTGCCAGCAGTTACTCGAGTCCGGGATATAATTCACCCCTCCACTTT. It is translated as CASSYSSPGYNSPLHF.

This clonotype was counted many times. The CDR3 DNA sequence: TGCAGTGCTAGAGATGAGAACCTAGCGGACTACGAGCAGTACTTC. Translating gives CSARDENLADYEQYF. The chain is built from TRBV20-1 and TRBJ2-7; 7 bases are shared with TRBD2. CDR1 and CDR2 (germline): DFQATT, SNEGSKA (reference sequence). The CDR3 sequence is 15 residues long. The V gene end was trimmed by 0 bases and the J gene end by 3 bases; junction bases not matched to a gene: 8.

This clonotype has more than one count but fewer than ten. The V gene is TRBV28, the J gene TRBJ1-3; D gene uncertain. In germline, CDR1 is MDHEN, CDR2 SYDVKM. This CDR3 comprises 14 residues. Between the trimmed V and J ends, which lost 2 bases and 7 bases, there was a span of 12 bases. This CDR3 reads CASSLGKSGNTIYF. CDR3 DNA: TGTGCCAGCAGTTTAGGCAAATCGGGGAACACCATATATTTT.